Listed below are T cell receptor beta chains from one sample, sequenced in a study of T-cell reconstitution after alpha-beta-depleted transplantation in children. TCRdb independently ran MiXCR on the PCR reads; one entry per CDR3 protein. The sample includes 350,000 to 400,000 distinct CDR3 sequences, roughly 14% of them seen just once. The sample in question was PBMCs, obtained from the stem cell graft. All receptors derive from a human donor who donated a stem cell graft to a child with Fanconi anemia. Each CDR3 is given without its conserved first and last residue. The D gene is left open where the match is weak.

j_call: TRBJ1-6; v_call: TRBV11-2; d_call: NA; cdr3_length: 13; cdr3_aa: ASSLGGAANSPLH
j_call: TRBJ1-5; v_call: TRBV12-3/TRBV12-4; d_call: NA; cdr3_length: 12; cdr3_aa: ASSLGGKDQPQH
j_call: TRBJ2-5; v_call: TRBV5-1; d_call: TRBD1; cdr3_length: 14; cdr3_aa: ASSLAGQGGQETQY
j_call: TRBJ2-2; v_call: TRBV6-1; d_call: NA; cdr3_length: 13; cdr3_aa: ASSEAWGNAGELF
j_call: TRBJ2-5; v_call: TRBV3-1; d_call: NA; cdr3_length: 13; cdr3_aa: ASSSSQGGKETQY
j_call: TRBJ2-2; v_call: TRBV27; d_call: NA; cdr3_length: 13; cdr3_aa: ASSLYEGRTGELF
j_call: TRBJ1-3; v_call: TRBV11-2; d_call: NA; cdr3_length: 13; cdr3_aa: ASSFGGPSGNTIY
j_call: TRBJ2-3; v_call: TRBV3-1; d_call: TRBD2; cdr3_length: 14; cdr3_aa: ASSQGIAGFLDTQY
j_call: TRBJ2-1; v_call: TRBV12-3/TRBV12-4; d_call: TRBD2; cdr3_length: 14; cdr3_aa: ASSLESGGPYNEQF
j_call: TRBJ2-1; v_call: TRBV27; d_call: NA; cdr3_length: 9; cdr3_aa: ASKGVWEQF
j_call: TRBJ1-1; v_call: TRBV5-6; d_call: NA; cdr3_length: 12; cdr3_aa: ASSSLGVSTEAF
j_call: TRBJ2-7; v_call: TRBV6-2/TRBV6-3; d_call: NA; cdr3_length: 10; cdr3_aa: ASTAQRYEQY
j_call: TRBJ1-1; v_call: TRBV5-6; d_call: NA; cdr3_length: 13; cdr3_aa: ASSLLGTPEPGAF
j_call: TRBJ2-2; v_call: TRBV4-3; d_call: TRBD2; cdr3_length: 13; cdr3_aa: ASSQERGLGGELF
j_call: TRBJ1-2; v_call: TRBV28; d_call: NA; cdr3_length: 12; cdr3_aa: ASSFRLKIYGYT
j_call: TRBJ2-2; v_call: TRBV18; d_call: TRBD1; cdr3_length: 14; cdr3_aa: ATATGTAATTGELF
j_call: TRBJ1-3; v_call: TRBV14; d_call: NA; cdr3_length: 13; cdr3_aa: ASSQDRGWSNTIY
j_call: TRBJ1-2; v_call: TRBV4-1; d_call: TRBD1; cdr3_length: 14; cdr3_aa: ASSQRRTGGAEGYT
j_call: TRBJ2-7; v_call: TRBV12-3/TRBV12-4; d_call: NA; cdr3_length: 12; cdr3_aa: ASSLSGEAYEQY
j_call: TRBJ1-3; v_call: TRBV20-1; d_call: NA; cdr3_length: 12; cdr3_aa: STLADLSGNTIY
j_call: TRBJ2-3; v_call: TRBV7-2; d_call: NA; cdr3_length: 14; cdr3_aa: ASSLAAGLNTDTQY
j_call: TRBJ1-2; v_call: TRBV30; d_call: NA; cdr3_length: 11; cdr3_aa: AWRGTPNYGYT
j_call: TRBJ2-1; v_call: TRBV9; d_call: NA; cdr3_length: 14; cdr3_aa: ASSATLQGGYNEQF
j_call: TRBJ2-5; v_call: TRBV28; d_call: NA; cdr3_length: 13; cdr3_aa: ASSSLKGDRQTQY
j_call: TRBJ2-2; v_call: TRBV12-3/TRBV12-4; d_call: NA; cdr3_length: 11; cdr3_aa: ASTAGYTGELF
j_call: TRBJ2-1; v_call: TRBV20-1; d_call: NA; cdr3_length: 9; cdr3_aa: SAGYGDEQF
j_call: TRBJ2-2; v_call: TRBV5-6; d_call: NA; cdr3_length: 9; cdr3_aa: ASSRTGELF
j_call: TRBJ2-5; v_call: TRBV30; d_call: NA; cdr3_length: 12; cdr3_aa: AWSVKGSQETQY
j_call: TRBJ1-5; v_call: TRBV19; d_call: NA; cdr3_length: 13; cdr3_aa: ASSSSGGRNQPQH
j_call: TRBJ2-7; v_call: TRBV7-3; d_call: TRBD1; cdr3_length: 12; cdr3_aa: ASSLGTGPYEQY
j_call: TRBJ2-3; v_call: TRBV7-8; d_call: TRBD2; cdr3_length: 13; cdr3_aa: ASSFRLAGADTQY
j_call: TRBJ2-7; v_call: TRBV9; d_call: NA; cdr3_length: 12; cdr3_aa: ASSLDSSSYEQY
j_call: TRBJ1-2; v_call: TRBV3-1; d_call: NA; cdr3_length: 10; cdr3_aa: ASSLKGTVYT
j_call: TRBJ1-6; v_call: TRBV5-1; d_call: TRBD1; cdr3_length: 12; cdr3_aa: ASSLGQEGSPLH
j_call: TRBJ2-7; v_call: TRBV6-2/TRBV6-3; d_call: NA; cdr3_length: 10; cdr3_aa: ASSFSVGEQY
j_call: TRBJ2-2; v_call: TRBV15; d_call: NA; cdr3_length: 14; cdr3_aa: ATSRALAKNTGELF
j_call: TRBJ1-2; v_call: TRBV4-3; d_call: NA; cdr3_length: 14; cdr3_aa: ASSQGPGAPNYGYT
j_call: TRBJ2-1; v_call: TRBV5-1; d_call: NA; cdr3_length: 12; cdr3_aa: ASSLVAGHNEQF
j_call: TRBJ1-1; v_call: TRBV6-2/TRBV6-3; d_call: NA; cdr3_length: 9; cdr3_aa: ASTQHTEAF
j_call: TRBJ2-7; v_call: TRBV29-1; d_call: NA; cdr3_length: 12; cdr3_aa: SVERVDRPYEQY
j_call: TRBJ2-5; v_call: TRBV11-1; d_call: NA; cdr3_length: 12; cdr3_aa: ASSPLDGKETQY
j_call: TRBJ2-7; v_call: TRBV6-2/TRBV6-3; d_call: NA; cdr3_length: 11; cdr3_aa: ASSSTDSYEQY
j_call: TRBJ2-3; v_call: TRBV4-3; d_call: TRBD2; cdr3_length: 14; cdr3_aa: ASSSQRGVSTDTQY
j_call: TRBJ1-1; v_call: TRBV4-3; d_call: NA; cdr3_length: 14; cdr3_aa: ASSRNVGGERTEAF
j_call: TRBJ1-1; v_call: TRBV12-3/TRBV12-4; d_call: NA; cdr3_length: 12; cdr3_aa: ASRRRPMNTEAF
j_call: TRBJ1-4; v_call: TRBV4-1; d_call: NA; cdr3_length: 16; cdr3_aa: ASSQANLGFSTNEKLF
j_call: TRBJ2-1; v_call: TRBV11-2; d_call: TRBD1; cdr3_length: 13; cdr3_aa: ASSLTGQFNNEQF
j_call: TRBJ1-3; v_call: TRBV5-1; d_call: NA; cdr3_length: 12; cdr3_aa: ASSPDTSGNTIY
j_call: TRBJ1-2; v_call: TRBV5-6; d_call: NA; cdr3_length: 11; cdr3_aa: ASSPVHDYGYT
j_call: TRBJ1-2; v_call: TRBV19; d_call: NA; cdr3_length: 11; cdr3_aa: ASSTGRRSGYT
j_call: TRBJ1-3; v_call: TRBV25-1; d_call: NA; cdr3_length: 11; cdr3_aa: ASSLRAVNTIY
j_call: TRBJ2-1; v_call: TRBV6-2/TRBV6-3; d_call: TRBD2; cdr3_length: 13; cdr3_aa: ASSSGTSVTHEQF
j_call: TRBJ1-1; v_call: TRBV4-1; d_call: NA; cdr3_length: 13; cdr3_aa: ASSLTGWKDTEAF
j_call: TRBJ2-1; v_call: TRBV4-1; d_call: NA; cdr3_length: 13; cdr3_aa: ASSQAGGSYNEQF
j_call: TRBJ2-7; v_call: TRBV5-1; d_call: NA; cdr3_length: 9; cdr3_aa: ASSSFYEQY
j_call: TRBJ2-7; v_call: TRBV7-3; d_call: TRBD2; cdr3_length: 13; cdr3_aa: ASSLFSGGTYEQY
j_call: TRBJ1-2; v_call: TRBV5-6; d_call: NA; cdr3_length: 9; cdr3_aa: ASSISGGYT
j_call: TRBJ1-5; v_call: TRBV6-1; d_call: NA; cdr3_length: 11; cdr3_aa: ASSKRGGQPQH